This T cell receptor beta chain was sequenced during a study of blood T cell repertoires in COVID-19. Produced via immunoSEQ multiplex PCR; TCRdb's table is partial and in-frame only. This sample has about 210,000 clones, with 83% found just once. V was cut by 5 bases and J by 4 bases, with 8 bases left in between. The length of the CDR3 is 12 residues. This sequence joins TRBV12-3 or TRBV12-4 and TRBJ1-2; D is uncertain. This receptor was obtained from a middle-aged woman with active or convalescent COVID-19. Sequencing input: peripheral blood. In DNA form, the CDR3 reads TGTGCCAGCAGTCCGGGGATCTATGGCTACACCTTC. Translating it yields CASSPGIYGYTF.